These T cell receptor beta chains were read from a single sample in a study of blood T cell repertoires in COVID-19. Only in-frame clones appear in the TCRdb table, and some are missing; sequencing was by immunoSEQ multiplex PCR. Of around 250,000 clones in the sample, around 81% were seen once. Sequencing was done on a sample of PBMCs or T cells enriched from blood (not recorded which). The source of these receptors is a man aged 50-59 years who had recovered from COVID-19. CDR3s include the opening cysteine and the closing phenylalanine or tryptophan. Fields, in order: J gene, V gene, clone size, D gene, CDR3 DNA, CDR3 protein. A D gene is named only where the DNA matches it firmly. Expanded clones get a size class; other rows say once, few or many, or leave the size out.

j_gene: TRBJ2-7
v_gene: TRBV29-1
abundance: once
d_gene: -
CDR3nt: TGCAGCGTCGATACAAGCTACGAGCAGTACTTC
CDR3aa: CSVDTSYEQYF

j_gene: TRBJ2-7
v_gene: TRBV5-1
abundance: -
d_gene: -
CDR3nt: TGCGCCAGCAGCGATACTAGCACGAGCTCCTACGAGCAGTACTTC
CDR3aa: CASSDTSTSSYEQYF

j_gene: TRBJ2-3
v_gene: TRBV19
abundance: -
d_gene: -
CDR3nt: TGTGCCAGTAGGCGGCGGAGCACAGATACGCAGTATTTT
CDR3aa: CASRRRSTDTQYF

j_gene: TRBJ2-1
v_gene: TRBV7-2
abundance: -
d_gene: -
CDR3nt: TGTGCCAGCAGCTTACCCCTTATCCACAATGAGCAGTTCTTC
CDR3aa: CASSLPLIHNEQFF

j_gene: TRBJ1-2
v_gene: TRBV30
abundance: -
d_gene: TRBD1
CDR3nt: TGTGCCTGGAGTGAGGGGGCTGCTAACTATGGCTACACCTTC
CDR3aa: CAWSEGAANYGYTF

j_gene: TRBJ1-2
v_gene: TRBV27
abundance: -
d_gene: TRBD1
CDR3nt: TGTGCCAGCACTATATCAGGGGGCAGCTACTATGGCTACACCTTC
CDR3aa: CASTISGGSYYGYTF

j_gene: TRBJ2-7
v_gene: TRBV9
abundance: -
d_gene: -
CDR3nt: TGTGCCAGCAGTCGCGAGGGTTCCGCCTACGAGCAGTACTTC
CDR3aa: CASSREGSAYEQYF

j_gene: TRBJ2-3
v_gene: TRBV28
abundance: -
d_gene: -
CDR3nt: TGTGCCAGCAGTTTCGGACAGAGCACAGATACGCAGTATTTT
CDR3aa: CASSFGQSTDTQYF

j_gene: TRBJ1-1
v_gene: TRBV14
abundance: once
d_gene: -
CDR3nt: TGTGCCAGCAGCCAAGACCAGAACACTGAAGCTTTCTTT
CDR3aa: CASSQDQNTEAFF

j_gene: TRBJ1-5
v_gene: TRBV28
abundance: -
d_gene: -
CDR3nt: TGTGCCAGCAGTTATACAAAACCCAATCAGCCCCAGCATTTT
CDR3aa: CASSYTKPNQPQHF

j_gene: TRBJ1-5
v_gene: TRBV21-1
abundance: -
d_gene: -
CDR3nt: TGTGCCAGCAGCAAAGGGAGGACGTGGGAGGGCCAGCCCCAGCATTTT
CDR3aa: CASSKGRTWEGQPQHF

j_gene: TRBJ2-4
v_gene: TRBV19
abundance: -
d_gene: -
CDR3nt: TGTGCCAGTAGAGGGGGTTCGGGGAGCCGAGTTGATGACTTC
CDR3aa: CASRGGSGSRVDDF

j_gene: TRBJ2-1
v_gene: TRBV6-4
abundance: -
d_gene: -
CDR3nt: TGTGCCAGCAGTGATAGCGGAGGTAGTGATGAGCAGTTCTTC
CDR3aa: CASSDSGGSDEQFF

j_gene: TRBJ2-3
v_gene: TRBV4-1
abundance: -
d_gene: -
CDR3nt: TGCGCCAGCAGCCAAGTGAGTCGGGGGGATACGCAGTATTTT
CDR3aa: CASSQVSRGDTQYF

j_gene: TRBJ2-1
v_gene: TRBV7-6
abundance: -
d_gene: -
CDR3nt: TGTGCCAGCAGCTTAGGTACAGCGGGCCTGTCGCATGAGCAGTTCTTC
CDR3aa: CASSLGTAGLSHEQFF

j_gene: TRBJ2-1
v_gene: TRBV18
abundance: -
d_gene: -
CDR3nt: TGTGCCAGCTCACCAAGGTCTGGGGGCCACCCATACAATGAGCAGTTCTTC
CDR3aa: CASSPRSGGHPYNEQFF

j_gene: TRBJ1-6
v_gene: TRBV10-3
abundance: -
d_gene: TRBD1
CDR3nt: TGTGCCATCAGCCTGACGGGCGGACAGGGTTTTTCACCCCTCCACTTT
CDR3aa: CAISLTGGQGFSPLHF

j_gene: TRBJ2-1
v_gene: TRBV3-1/TRBV3-2
abundance: -
d_gene: TRBD2
CDR3nt: TGTGCCAGCAGCTCCCGACTAGCGGGGGGGCAAAATGAGCAGTTCTTC
CDR3aa: CASSSRLAGGQNEQFF

j_gene: TRBJ1-6
v_gene: TRBV10-1
abundance: -
d_gene: -
CDR3nt: TGCGCCAGCAGTGAGACACGGGTATCACCCCTCCACTTT
CDR3aa: CASSETRVSPLHF

j_gene: TRBJ2-7
v_gene: TRBV9
abundance: -
d_gene: -
CDR3nt: TGTGCCAGCAGCCAGGCAGCGGCTACCTACGAGCAGTACTTC
CDR3aa: CASSQAAATYEQYF

j_gene: TRBJ1-1
v_gene: TRBV13
abundance: -
d_gene: -
CDR3nt: TGTGCCAGCAGCATATCAGGGGTGGGGAACACTGAAGCTTTCTTT
CDR3aa: CASSISGVGNTEAFF

j_gene: TRBJ1-6
v_gene: TRBV7-6
abundance: -
d_gene: TRBD1
CDR3nt: TGTGCCAGCAGCTCGACAGGGGGCTCAGGGTCACCCCTCCACTTT
CDR3aa: CASSSTGGSGSPLHF

j_gene: TRBJ2-1
v_gene: TRBV5-1
abundance: -
d_gene: TRBD2
CDR3nt: TGCGCCAGCAGCTTGGTGGCTAGCGGGAGCGGCAATGAGCAGTTCTTC
CDR3aa: CASSLVASGSGNEQFF

j_gene: TRBJ2-7
v_gene: TRBV5-4
abundance: -
d_gene: TRBD1
CDR3nt: TGTGCCAGCAGCTTAGACAGGGGTTTTGGAAGCGGGCAGTACTTC
CDR3aa: CASSLDRGFGSGQYF